The 15 T cell receptor beta chains below were found in one sample sequenced in a study of T cell responses to AZD1222 COVID-19 vaccine. Sequencing was performed with immunoSEQ multiplex PCR; in TCRdb, only in-frame clones are kept and a portion is missing. The sample has 85,000 to 120,000 clones, 70% to 90% seen once. The sample in question was peripheral blood, obtained on day 0 of AZD1222 vaccination. All receptors derive from an adult in good health.

The chain combines TRBV19 with TRBJ1-5; D possibly corresponds to TRBD1 (6 bases). The germline CDR1 and CDR2 sequences are LNHDA and SQIVND (reference sequence). The germline V and J ends were trimmed by 8 bases and 6 bases, with 20 bases remaining between them. CDR3 length equals 15 residues. The CDR3 DNA follows: TGTGCCAGTCGCCGCCCCCCGGGGGGCGGTCAGCCCCAGCATTTT. Protein sequence: CASRRPPGGGQPQHF.

V gene TRBV19 combines with J gene TRBJ1-3; D unclear. Per the germline V gene, CDR1 is LNHDA and CDR2 is SQIVND (reference sequence). V was clipped by 11 bases and J by 2 bases, with 19 bases between them. The CDR3 is 15 residues long. In DNA, the CDR3 is TGTGCCCGTACCATTCTCCGGGAACCTGGAAACACCATATATTTT. This encodes CARTILREPGNTIYF. The full variable domain, rest sourced from reference TRBV19 and TRBJ1-3, is DGGITQSPKYLFRKEGQNVTLSCEQNLNHDAMYWYRQDPGQGLRLIYYSQIVNDFQKGDIAEGYSVSREKKESFPLTVTSAQKNPTAFYLCARTILREPGNTIYFGEGSWLTVV.

The chain couples TRBV7-2 to TRBJ2-5; 7 bases are a match to TRBD2. Germline CDR1 and CDR2: SGHTA and FQGNSA. The length of the CDR3 is 14 residues. V dropped 1 base and J dropped 3; count of bases not matched to a gene: 2. CDR3: CASSLEGLEETQYF. In DNA form, the CDR3 reads TGTGCCAGCAGCTTAGAAGGACTAGAAGAGACCCAGTACTTC.

This sequence joins TRBV6-2 or TRBV6-3 and TRBJ2-7, with TRBD1 as a possible D gene (5 bases). Germline V gene data show CDR1 as MNHEY and CDR2 as SVGEGT. Trimming cost V 2 bases and J 4 bases, with 9 bases left between them. The CDR3 sequence is 13 residues long. The CDR3 reads CASSYGRQYEQYF. CDR3 bases: TGTGCCAGCAGTTACGGCCGACAGTACGAGCAGTACTTC.

V is TRBV6-1 and J is TRBJ1-4, with D possibly being TRBD1 (5 bases). V shed 4 bases and J shed 3 bases, with 15 bases lying between them. Germline CDR1 reads MNHNS; CDR2 reads SASEGT. This CDR3 region has 16 residues. For the CDR3, the DNA is TGTGCCAGCAGTGTCCTGCGGGGGACTGCTAATGAAAAACTGTTTTTT. Translated, it gives CASSVLRGTANEKLFF.

The chain joins TRBV6-5 to TRBJ2-7; D uncertain. The germline V gene encodes CDR1 MNHEY and CDR2 SVGAGI. The CDR3 is made up of 13 amino acids. Deletions cut 6 bases from V and 3 bases from J, with 12 bases between. In nucleotides, the CDR3 is TGTGCCAGCAGACGGACGGAAGACTACGAGCAGTACTTC. Encoded protein: CASRRTEDYEQYF.

Remarks on this clone: At one boundary the junction diverges from the germline segment, which might be a read error. This rearrangement joins TRBV7-7 to TRBJ1-6; 10 nucleotides line up with TRBD1. The germline V gene has CDR1 SSHAT and CDR2 FNYEAQ (reference sequence). CDR3 length equals 15 residues. The CDR3 DNA sequence: TGTGCTAGCAGCTTGGGGACAGGGGATAATTCACCCCTCCACTTT. It yields the protein CASSLGTGDNSPLHF.

The DNA of the CDR3 is TGTGCCAGCGGGCCAGTCGGGGGCTACACCTTC. Translated: CASGPVGGYTF. The gene calls are TRBV6-5 and TRBJ1-2; D not resolved. This CDR3 has 11 amino acids. CDR1 is MNHEY and CDR2 is SVGAGI in the germline V gene. Trimming shortened V by 8 bases and J by 8 bases, and 12 bases separated the two germline ends.

The V gene is TRBV9, the J gene TRBJ2-1, with D perhaps given as TRBD1 or TRBD2 (5 bases each). Germline CDR1 is SGDLS and CDR2 is YYNGEE. The CDR3 length is 16 residues. Trimming left V 4 bases short and J 12 bases short, with 26 bases between. CDR3 DNA: TGTGCCAGCAGCCCAGGAGGAGGCAGGGAAGTAGATGTGCAGTTCTTC. Residues: CASSPGGGREVDVQFF.

A single count supports this clone. The chain's CDR3 is CASSSPGTGGQTDTQYF. The DNA for the CDR3 is TGTGCCAGCAGTTCCCCCGGGACAGGGGGGCAGACAGATACGCAGTATTTT. V usage is TRBV28 and J usage is TRBJ2-3; TRBD1 matches 11 bases. Germline V lookup: CDR1 MDHEN, CDR2 SYDVKM. This CDR3 is built from 17 residues. V shed 4 bases and J 3 bases; nucleotides not matched to a gene: 9.

The chain joins TRBV18 to TRBJ2-5; TRBD2 aligns across 7 bases. Germline trimming cut 3 bases from V and 3 bases from J; bases unmatched to any gene: 4. Germline values: CDR1 KGHSH, CDR2 LQKENI. The CDR3 length is 14 residues. This CDR3 is CASSPSAGEETQYF. CDR3 bases: TGTGCCAGCTCACCCTCGGCGGGGGAAGAGACCCAGTACTTC.

This chain connects TRBV29-1 to TRBJ2-1; maybe TRBD1 (6 bases). Germline lookup yields CDR1 SQVTM and CDR2 ANQGSEA. The V gene lost 6 bases and the J gene lost 0 bases, with 12 bases spanning the gap. The CDR3 covers 14 residues. CDR3 amino acids: CSVDDRSSYNEQFF. Here the CDR3 DNA reads TGCAGCGTCGACGACAGGAGCTCCTACAATGAGCAGTTCTTC.

The chain is built from TRBV29-1 and TRBJ1-4; D might be TRBD1 (5 bases). CDR3 length: 13 amino acids. Per germline, CDR1 SQVTM and CDR2 ANQGSEA. V lost 5 bases and J 16 bases, leaving 23 bases between the germline ends. CDR3 sequence (DNA): TGCAGCGTTCTAAGTCTTGGGGGGGTAGAGAGGTTTTTT. This sequence encodes CSVLSLGGVERFF.

This clone was seen only once. The chain employs TRBV9 and TRBJ1-1; the D gene is possibly TRBD1 (5 bases). Germline assignment: CDR1 SGDLS and CDR2 YYNGEE. The CDR3 is made up of 16 amino acids. Deletions cut 4 bases from V and 1 base from J, with 17 bases between. The DNA for the CDR3 is TGTGCCAGCAGCTCTACCAGGGACGGGTCGAACACTGAAGCTTTCTTT. It translates to CASSSTRDGSNTEAFF.

The chain is built from TRBV7-2 and TRBJ2-7, with D uncertain. Germline V gene lookup returns CDR1 SGHTA and CDR2 FQGNSA. CDR3 length: 14 amino acids. The V and J ends lost 5 bases and 5 bases respectively, with 16 bases between them. The CDR3 loop is CASSPGGIRNEQYF. The CDR3 bases are TGTGCCAGCAGCCCGGGCGGCATCCGGAACGAGCAGTACTTC.